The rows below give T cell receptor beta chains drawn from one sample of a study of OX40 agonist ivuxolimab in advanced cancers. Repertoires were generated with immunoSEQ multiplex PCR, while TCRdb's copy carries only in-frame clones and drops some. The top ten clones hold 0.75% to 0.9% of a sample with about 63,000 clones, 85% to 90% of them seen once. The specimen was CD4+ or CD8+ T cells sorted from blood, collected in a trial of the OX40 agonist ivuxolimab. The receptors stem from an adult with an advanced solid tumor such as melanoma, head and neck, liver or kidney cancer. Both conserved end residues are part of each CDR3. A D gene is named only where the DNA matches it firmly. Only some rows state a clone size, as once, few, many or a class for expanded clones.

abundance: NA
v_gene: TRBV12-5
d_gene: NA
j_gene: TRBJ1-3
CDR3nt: TGTGCTAGTGGTCAGGGACGGATCTCTGGAAACACCATATATTTT
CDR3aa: CASGQGRISGNTIYF

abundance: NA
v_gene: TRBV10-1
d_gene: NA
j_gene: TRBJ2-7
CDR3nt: TGCGCCAGCAGTGACGGAGCCTACGAGCAGTACTTC
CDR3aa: CASSDGAYEQYF

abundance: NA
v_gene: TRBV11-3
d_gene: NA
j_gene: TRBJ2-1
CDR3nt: TGTGCCAGCAGTAAAAACTACAATGAGCAGTTCTTC
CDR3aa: CASSKNYNEQFF

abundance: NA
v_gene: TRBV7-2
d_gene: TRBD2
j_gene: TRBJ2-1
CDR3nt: TGTGCCAGCAGCTTAGGGACTAGCGGGCACAATGAGCAGTTCTTC
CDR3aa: CASSLGTSGHNEQFF

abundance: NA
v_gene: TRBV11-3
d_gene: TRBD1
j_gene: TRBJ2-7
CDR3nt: TGTGCCAGCAGCTTGGCCCTTGGACAGGGGGCACTCCGGGAGCAGTACTTC
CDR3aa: CASSLALGQGALREQYF

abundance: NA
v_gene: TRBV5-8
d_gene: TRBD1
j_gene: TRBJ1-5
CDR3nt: TGTGCCAGCAGCTTCTACAGGGGGCCCCTTAGCAATCAGCCCCAGCATTTT
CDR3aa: CASSFYRGPLSNQPQHF

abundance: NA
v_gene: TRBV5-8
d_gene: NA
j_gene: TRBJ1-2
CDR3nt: TGTGCCAGCAGCTTATACCGGGCTAACTATGGCTACACCTTC
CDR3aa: CASSLYRANYGYTF

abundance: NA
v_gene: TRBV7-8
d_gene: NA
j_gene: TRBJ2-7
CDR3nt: TGTGCCAGCAGCCCCGGTGAGTACGAGCAGTACTTC
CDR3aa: CASSPGEYEQYF

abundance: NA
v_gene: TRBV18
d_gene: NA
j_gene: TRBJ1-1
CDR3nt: TGTGCCAGCTCACCAATCGGGACGAACACTGAAGCTTTCTTT
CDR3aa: CASSPIGTNTEAFF

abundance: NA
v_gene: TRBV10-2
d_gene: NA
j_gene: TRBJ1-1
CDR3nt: TGCGCCAGCAGTGAGCGGGGGCGTGAAGCTTTCTTT
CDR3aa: CASSERGREAFF

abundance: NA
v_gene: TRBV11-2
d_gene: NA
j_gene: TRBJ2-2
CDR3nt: TGTGCCAGCAGCTCAGTCAGGGGTCACGGGGAGCTGTTTTTT
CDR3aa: CASSSVRGHGELFF

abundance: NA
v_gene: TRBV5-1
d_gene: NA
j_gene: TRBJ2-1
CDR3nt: TGCGCCAGCAGCTTGGAGGGGGGAAGCAATGAGCAGTTCTTC
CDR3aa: CASSLEGGSNEQFF

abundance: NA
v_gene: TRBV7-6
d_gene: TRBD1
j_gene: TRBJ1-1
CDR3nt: TGTGCCAGCAGCTTACAGGGGGGGAACACTGAAGCTTTCTTT
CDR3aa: CASSLQGGNTEAFF

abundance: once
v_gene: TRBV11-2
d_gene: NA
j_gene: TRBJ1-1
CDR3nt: TGTGCCAGCAGCCTACAGGGAAACACTGAAGCTTTCTTT
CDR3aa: CASSLQGNTEAFF

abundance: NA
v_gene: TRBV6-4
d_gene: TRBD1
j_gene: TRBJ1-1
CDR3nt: TGTGCCAGCAAAGGCAGCAGGGGGCGGGAAGCTTTCTTT
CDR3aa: CASKGSRGREAFF

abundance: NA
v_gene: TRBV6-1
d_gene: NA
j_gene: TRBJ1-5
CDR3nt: TGTGCCAGCAGTGAATTCCAGCCCCAGCATTTT
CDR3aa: CASSEFQPQHF

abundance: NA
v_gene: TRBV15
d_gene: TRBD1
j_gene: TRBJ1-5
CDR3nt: TGTGCCACCAGCAGAGCCGGGACAGGAAGCAATCAGCCCCAGCATTTT
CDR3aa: CATSRAGTGSNQPQHF

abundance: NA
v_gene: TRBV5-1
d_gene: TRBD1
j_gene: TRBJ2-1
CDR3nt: TGCGCCAGCAGGGACAGGGCTGGAAAATATGAGCAGTTCTTC
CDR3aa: CASRDRAGKYEQFF

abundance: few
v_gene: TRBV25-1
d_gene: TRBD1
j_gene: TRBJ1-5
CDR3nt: TGTGCCAGCAGTGAGGCAGGGACAGGGTTGGCCCAGCATTTT
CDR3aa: CASSEAGTGLAQHF

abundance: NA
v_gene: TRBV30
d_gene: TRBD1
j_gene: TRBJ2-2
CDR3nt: TGTGCCTGGCGACGGGACAGACACACCGGGGAGCTGTTTTTT
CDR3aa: CAWRRDRHTGELFF

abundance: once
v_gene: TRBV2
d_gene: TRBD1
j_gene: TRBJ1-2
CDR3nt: TGTGCCACAAGGGACCGGGGACAGCTCTATGGCTACACCTTC
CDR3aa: CATRDRGQLYGYTF

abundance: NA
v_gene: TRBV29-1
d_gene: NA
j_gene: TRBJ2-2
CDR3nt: TGCAGCGTCTCAGGCGAAAATACGAACACCGGGGAGCTGTTTTTT
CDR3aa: CSVSGENTNTGELFF

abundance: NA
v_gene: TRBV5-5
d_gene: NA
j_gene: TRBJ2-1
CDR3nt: TGTGCCAGCAGCTCTAGGTCCCAAATCCAGACAGCCAATGAGCAGTTCTTC
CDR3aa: CASSSRSQIQTANEQFF

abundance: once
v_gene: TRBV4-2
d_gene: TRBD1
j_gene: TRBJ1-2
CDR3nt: TGTGCCAGCAGCCTTGCTGGGACAGGGGGCACCTATGGCTACACCTTC
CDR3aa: CASSLAGTGGTYGYTF

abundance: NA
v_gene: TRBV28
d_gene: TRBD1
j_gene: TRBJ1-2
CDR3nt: TGTGCCAGCAGTTTAAATGCTCTAGACAGGGGATCCTATGGCTACACCTTC
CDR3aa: CASSLNALDRGSYGYTF

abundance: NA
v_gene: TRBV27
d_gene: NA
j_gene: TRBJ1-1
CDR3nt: TGTGCAGTCAGCACGGGCCGGCCGAACACTGAAGCTTTCTTT
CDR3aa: CAVSTGRPNTEAFF